Detailed here is one T cell receptor (beta chain). Original processing methods: For nucleated cells, counts were estimated from reference gene primer amplification. The assay was immunoSEQ multiplex PCR, and TCRdb's table has in-frame clones only and misses some. V and J calls and clone size are copied from that table; D and trimming were computed from the DNA. This sample has 200,000 to 300,000 clones, with roughly 80% found just once. These data are taken from a study of blood T cell repertoires in COVID-19. Study details: Specimens from acute and convalescent COVID-19 originated in the United States, Italy and Spain. T cells, B-cell-depleted T cells, or PBMCs supplied cDNA or gDNA.

V trimming: 1 base; J trimming: 1 base; junction bases outside the gene matches: 3. In germline, CDR1 is LGHDT, CDR2 YNNKEL (reference sequence). The CDR3 is 15 residues long. The specimen was peripheral blood. The source of this sequence is a woman older than 75 with acute or convalescent COVID-19. The chain links TRBV3-1 (or the pseudogene TRBV3-2) to TRBJ2-7; TRBD1 agrees at 8 bases. This CDR3 is CASSQGQGKSYEQYF. CDR3 in DNA: TGTGCCAGCAGCCAAGGACAGGGGAAATCCTACGAGCAGTACTTC.